This TCR beta chain was retrieved from a study of beta chain features in type 1 diabetes. Study results and limitations: All four CD4+ subsets from Type 1 diabetes patients carried moderately but significantly shorter TCRB CDR3s.

In total, each donor contributed a single heparinised blood draw that averaged roughly 100 mL. This clone occurred a few times. Antigen: not known. Expressed TCRB transcripts were sequenced, since all the RNA that had been isolated was reverse transcribed. Assay used: immunoSEQ multiplex PCR; TCRdb lists only in-frame clones, some missing. Seen here are about 250,000 clones, about 11% observed once, and the top ten hold about 0.018%. V was pared by 0 bases and J by 0 bases, with 6 bases between. The CDR3 consists of 15 residues. Germline assignment: CDR1 SGDLS and CDR2 YYNGEE. The gene calls are TRBV9 and TRBJ2-2; no clear D. This TCR came from a man aged 30 to 39 with type 1 diabetes. What was sequenced was naive CD4+ T cells from blood. CDR3 nucleotides: TGTGCCAGCAGCGTAGCCCCAACGAACACCGGGGAGCTGTTTTTT. Its protein product is CASSVAPTNTGELFF.